A selection of T cell receptor beta chains follows, all from one sample in a study of cytomegalovirus exposure and HLA in healthy donors. Sequencing used immunoSEQ multiplex PCR; TCRdb keeps in-frame clones, though not all of them. The repertoire includes some 170,000 clones, approximately 87% of them detected once, and about 6% sits in the top ten. The sequenced sample consisted of PBMCs. The source is a woman aged 25 to 39 in good health and CMV-seronegative. The CDR3 runs from the conserved cysteine through the conserved F or W. D genes are given only for firm matches. Some rows have no size entry. The others give once, few or many, or a class for an expanded clone.

CSVAAAYEQYF	TGCAGCGTAGCAGCAGCCTACGAGCAGTACTTC	TRBV29-1	TRBJ2-7	-	once
CASSSYLGTGELFF	TGTGCCAGCAGTTCCTATCTAGGCACCGGGGAGCTGTTTTTT	TRBV27	TRBJ2-2	-	-
CASSLGSENTEAFF	TGTGCCAGCAGCCTCGGGAGTGAGAACACTGAAGCTTTCTTT	TRBV11-1	TRBJ1-1	-	-
CASSFYRGTEAFF	TGTGCCAGCAGTTTCTACAGGGGTACTGAAGCTTTCTTT	TRBV28	TRBJ1-1	TRBD1	once
CASTGTVNTEAFF	TGCGCCAGCACCGGGACAGTGAACACTGAAGCTTTCTTT	TRBV5-1	TRBJ1-1	TRBD1	-
CASVREAQETQYF	TGTGCCAGCGTGAGAGAGGCCCAAGAGACCCAGTACTTC	TRBV6-6	TRBJ2-5	-	-
CASSSGPNTGELFF	TGTGCCAGCTCTAGCGGGCCGAACACCGGGGAGCTGTTTTTT	TRBV7-8	TRBJ2-2	TRBD2	-
CASSARQGATEQYF	TGTGCCAGCAGCGCGAGACAGGGGGCGACCGAGCAGTACTTC	TRBV11-2	TRBJ2-7	TRBD1	-
CASSPGKSPRSHF	TGTGCCAGCAGTCCCGGGAAGTCACCTCGCTCGCACTTC	TRBV27	TRBJ2-7	-	-
CASSTDGNYEQYF	TGTGCCAGCAGCACGGACGGAAACTACGAGCAGTACTTC	TRBV6-6	TRBJ2-7	-	once
CASSSIGESSYEQYF	TGTGCCAGCAGCTCGATTGGGGAGAGCTCCTACGAGCAGTACTTC	TRBV28	TRBJ2-7	-	-
CASSQELRQVTGELFF	TGTGCCAGCAGCCAAGAATTAAGGCAAGTGACCGGGGAGCTGTTTTTT	TRBV4-2	TRBJ2-2	-	-
CASSLDRTNEKLFF	TGTGCCAGTAGTCTGGACAGGACTAATGAAAAACTGTTTTTT	TRBV19	TRBJ1-4	TRBD1	-
CASSLLTLNTEAFF	TGTGCCAGCAGCTTACTAACGTTGAACACTGAAGCTTTCTTT	TRBV6-1	TRBJ1-1	-	-
CASSLTLRLAKNIQYF	TGCGCCAGCAGCTTGACCCTACGTTTAGCCAAAAACATTCAGTACTTC	TRBV5-1	TRBJ2-4	-	-
CASSQALVGEQYF	TGTGCCAGCAGCCAAGCCCTAGTAGGTGAGCAGTACTTC	TRBV4-2	TRBJ2-7	-	-
CSGRVFNEQFF	TGCAGCGGCCGGGTGTTCAATGAGCAGTTCTTC	TRBV29-1	TRBJ2-1	-	-
CASSLGIPGDLLRTDTQYF	TGTGCCAGCAGCTTAGGTATTCCGGGGGACCTGCTCCGCACAGATACGCAGTATTTT	TRBV7-3	TRBJ2-3	-	-
CASSPGNQDGYTF	TGCGCCAGCAGCCCCGGAAATCAGGATGGCTACACCTTC	TRBV5-1	TRBJ1-2	-	-
CASSVKGGETQYF	TGTGCCAGCAGCGTTAAAGGGGGAGAGACCCAGTACTTC	TRBV2	TRBJ2-5	-	-
CASSSYRNTEAFF	TGTGCCAGCAGCTCCTACAGGAACACTGAAGCTTTCTTT	TRBV11-2	TRBJ1-1	-	-
CASSFMHSGANVLTF	TGTGCCAGCAGTTTCATGCACTCTGGGGCCAACGTCCTGACTTTC	TRBV6-6	TRBJ2-6	-	-
CAFSGGTDTQYF	TGTGCCTTTAGCGGGGGCACAGATACGCAGTATTTT	TRBV30	TRBJ2-3	TRBD2	-
CSALPGDSLYEQYF	TGCAGCGCCCTCCCCGGAGATTCTCTCTACGAGCAGTACTTC	TRBV29-1	TRBJ2-7	-	-
CASSYGDRGPYEQYF	TGTGCCAGCAGTTACGGGGACAGGGGCCCCTACGAGCAGTACTTC	TRBV6-5	TRBJ2-7	TRBD1	once
CASSPSSYEQYF	TGTGCCAGCTCGCCAAGCTCCTACGAGCAGTACTTC	TRBV18	TRBJ2-7	-	-
CASSLWTGTQNSPLHF	TGTGCCAGCAGCCTATGGACAGGGACTCAAAATTCACCCCTCCACTTT	TRBV5-6	TRBJ1-6	TRBD1	-
CASTDTMNTEAFF	TGTGCCAGCACGGACACCATGAACACTGAAGCTTTCTTT	TRBV6-1	TRBJ1-1	-	-
CASSLRRDGEKLFF	TGTGCCAGCAGCTTACGCAGGGATGGAGAAAAACTGTTTTTT	TRBV7-6	TRBJ1-4	-	-
CASSLGNGDYGYTF	TGTGCCAGCAGCTTAGGTAACGGGGACTATGGCTACACCTTC	TRBV7-9	TRBJ1-2	-	-
CASSSPMDRDNYGYTF	TGTGCCAGCAGTTCGCCAATGGACAGGGATAACTATGGCTACACCTTC	TRBV28	TRBJ1-2	TRBD1	once
CASSLPPVYGYTF	TGTGCCAGCAGTTTACCCCCAGTCTATGGCTACACCTTC	TRBV28	TRBJ1-2	-	-
CASTSRSTVAKNIQYF	TGTGCCAGCACCAGCAGATCGACAGTAGCCAAAAACATTCAGTACTTC	TRBV2	TRBJ2-4	-	-
CASSGDQGIGNEQFF	TGTGCCAGCAGCGGCGACCAGGGAATCGGCAATGAGCAGTTCTTC	TRBV11-2	TRBJ2-1	-	-
CATSRDLGVNTGELFF	TGTGCCACCAGCAGAGATCTGGGAGTGAACACCGGGGAGCTGTTTTTT	TRBV15	TRBJ2-2	-	-
CASTITGAGANVLTF	TGTGCCAGCACTATAACAGGGGCTGGGGCCAACGTCCTGACTTTC	TRBV6-5	TRBJ2-6	TRBD1	-
CASSQTGGVYNEQFF	TGTGCCAGCAGCCAGACAGGGGGCGTCTACAATGAGCAGTTCTTC	TRBV7-3	TRBJ2-1	TRBD1	once
CASSSTRDRAYEQYF	TGTGCCAGCAGTTCCACCCGGGACAGGGCCTACGAGCAGTACTTC	TRBV27	TRBJ2-7	TRBD1	-
CASSIKGLAEGYTF	TGTGCCAGTAGTATAAAGGGATTGGCGGAAGGCTACACCTTC	TRBV19	TRBJ1-2	-	-
CASLPDYFRDTGELFF	TGTGCCAGCCTACCGGACTATTTTCGGGACACCGGGGAGCTGTTTTTT	TRBV2	TRBJ2-2	-	once
CASSEVRHGGLFF	TGTGCCAGCAGTGAAGTTAGACACGGAGGGCTGTTTTTT	TRBV6-1	TRBJ2-2	-	-
CASSKRSGTVTDTQYF	TGTGCCAGCAGCAAAAGATCGGGGACCGTTACAGATACGCAGTATTTT	TRBV7-2	TRBJ2-3	-	-
CASSTFQGPLAKNIQYF	TGTGCCAGCAGTACTTTTCAGGGGCCCCTAGCCAAAAACATTCAGTACTTC	TRBV27	TRBJ2-4	-	-
CASSRAGSGGSYEQYF	TGTGCCAGCAGTCGGGCGGGATCTGGCGGCTCCTACGAGCAGTACTTC	TRBV27	TRBJ2-7	-	-